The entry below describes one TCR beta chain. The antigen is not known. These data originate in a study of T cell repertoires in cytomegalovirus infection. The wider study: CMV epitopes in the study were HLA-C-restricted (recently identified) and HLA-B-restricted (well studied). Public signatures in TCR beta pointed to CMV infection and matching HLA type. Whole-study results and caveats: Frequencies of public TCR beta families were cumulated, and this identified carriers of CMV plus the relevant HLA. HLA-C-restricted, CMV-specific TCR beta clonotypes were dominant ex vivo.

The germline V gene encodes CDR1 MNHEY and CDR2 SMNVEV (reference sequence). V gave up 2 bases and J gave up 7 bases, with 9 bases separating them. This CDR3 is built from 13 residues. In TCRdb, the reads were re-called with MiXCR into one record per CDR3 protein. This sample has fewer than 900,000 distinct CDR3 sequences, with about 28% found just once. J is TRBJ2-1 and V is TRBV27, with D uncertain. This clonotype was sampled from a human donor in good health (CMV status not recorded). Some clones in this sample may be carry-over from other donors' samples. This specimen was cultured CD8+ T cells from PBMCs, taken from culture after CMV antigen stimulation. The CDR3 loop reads CASSLPAQNEQFF. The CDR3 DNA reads TGTGCCAGCAGTTTACCAGCTCAAAATGAGCAGTTCTTC.